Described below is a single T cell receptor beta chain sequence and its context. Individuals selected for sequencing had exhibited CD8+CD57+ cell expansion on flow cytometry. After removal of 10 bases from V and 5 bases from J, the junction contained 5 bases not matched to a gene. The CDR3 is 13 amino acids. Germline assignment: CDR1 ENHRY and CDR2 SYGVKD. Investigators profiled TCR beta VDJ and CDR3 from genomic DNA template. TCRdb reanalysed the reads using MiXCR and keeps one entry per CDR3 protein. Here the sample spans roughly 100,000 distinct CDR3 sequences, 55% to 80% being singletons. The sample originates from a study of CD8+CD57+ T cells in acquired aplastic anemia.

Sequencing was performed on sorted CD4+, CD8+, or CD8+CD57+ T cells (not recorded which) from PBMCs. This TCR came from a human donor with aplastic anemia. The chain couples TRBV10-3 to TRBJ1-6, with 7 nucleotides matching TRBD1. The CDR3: CATTTGNNSPLHF. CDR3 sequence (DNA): TGTGCCACTACGACAGGGAATAATTCACCCCTCCACTTT.